This T cell receptor beta chain was profiled in a study of T-cell reconstitution after alpha-beta-depleted transplantation in children. TCRbeta library construction was performed incorporating unique molecular identifiers. Via MiXCR, TCRdb re-called the PCR reads, giving one row per CDR3 protein. The sample has approximately 420,000 distinct CDR3 sequences; approximately 11% are singletons. Germline CDR1 MNHNS, CDR2 SASEGT. The CDR3 totals 12 residues. V was clipped by 8 bases and J by 4 bases, with 9 bases between them. Comment on this clonotype: With a much larger clone just one base away, this may be a read error. No conserved phenylalanine or tryptophan ends this CDR3, so it is likely a read error.

The rearrangement links TRBV6-1 to TRBJ2-1; D uncertain. The sample consisted of PBMCs from the stem cell graft donor, taken from the stem cell graft. This TCR came from a human donor who donated a stem cell graft to a child with acute myeloid leukemia. CDR3 region: CASYGLYNEQFL. CDR3 nucleotides: TGTGCCAGCTACGGGCTATACAATGAGCAGTTCTTG.